The subject of this entry is one TCR beta chain. The data were taken from a study of blood T cell repertoires in COVID-19. Across the whole study: PBMCs, B-cell-depleted T cells, or T cells provided the cDNA or gDNA that made up the material.

Original handling: It was from reference gene primer amplification that nucleated cell counts were estimated. Profiling relied on immunoSEQ multiplex PCR, and the TCRdb table lists in-frame clones only, not all of them. From that table come the V and J calls and clone size; the DNA was used to work out D and trimming. The sample lists 200,000 to 300,000 clones, about 87% occurring once. CDR1 and CDR2 from the germline V gene are MNHEY and SMNVEV (reference sequence). This CDR3 region has 14 residues. V was shortened by 3 bases and J by 1 base, with 10 bases between the two germline ends. Those who participated ranged in age from about 18 to 89 years and resided in roughly 26 US areas.

The clonotype was recovered from a woman in her thirties or forties who had been exposed to COVID-19. The chain combines TRBV27 with TRBJ2-7; tentatively, D is TRBD1 (5 bases). Sequencing was performed on PBMCs or T cells enriched from blood (not recorded which). CDR3 nucleotides: TGTGCCAGCAGTTTCGCCAGGGATTCCTACGAGCAGTACTTC. The encoded protein is CASSFARDSYEQYF.